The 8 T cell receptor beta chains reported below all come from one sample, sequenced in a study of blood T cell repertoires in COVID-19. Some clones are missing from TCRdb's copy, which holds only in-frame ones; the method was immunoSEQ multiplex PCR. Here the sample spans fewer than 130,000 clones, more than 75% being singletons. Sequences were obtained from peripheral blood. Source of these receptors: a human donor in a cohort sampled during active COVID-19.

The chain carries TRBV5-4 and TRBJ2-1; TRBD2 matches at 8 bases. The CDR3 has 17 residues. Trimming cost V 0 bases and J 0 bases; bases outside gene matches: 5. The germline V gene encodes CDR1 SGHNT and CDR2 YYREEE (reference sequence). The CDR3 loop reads CASSLDGLAGSYNEQFF. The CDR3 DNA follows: TGTGCCAGCAGCTTGGATGGGCTAGCGGGCTCCTACAATGAGCAGTTCTTC. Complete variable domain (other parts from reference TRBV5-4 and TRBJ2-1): ETGVTQSPTHLIKTRGQQVTLRCSSQSGHNTVSWYQQALGQGPQFIFQYYREEENGRGNFPPRFSGLQFPNYSSELNVNALELDDSALYLCASSLDGLAGSYNEQFFGPGTRLTVL.

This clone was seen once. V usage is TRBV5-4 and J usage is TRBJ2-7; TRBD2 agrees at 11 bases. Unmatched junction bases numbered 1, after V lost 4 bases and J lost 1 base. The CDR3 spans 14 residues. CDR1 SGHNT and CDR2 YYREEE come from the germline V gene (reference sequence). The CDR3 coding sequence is TGTGCCAGCAGCCGGACTAGCGGGTCCTACGAGCAGTACTTC. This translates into CASSRTSGSYEQYF.

DNA of the CDR3: TGTGCCAGCAGCCCGAGGAGCTCTGGAAACACCATATATTTT. This encodes CASSPRSSGNTIYF. The chain has TRBV11-2 and TRBJ1-3, with no clear D. Trimming took 5 bases from V and 0 from J, leaving 8 bases between them. The germline CDR1 and CDR2 sequences are SGHAT and FQNNGV. This CDR3 contains 14 residues.

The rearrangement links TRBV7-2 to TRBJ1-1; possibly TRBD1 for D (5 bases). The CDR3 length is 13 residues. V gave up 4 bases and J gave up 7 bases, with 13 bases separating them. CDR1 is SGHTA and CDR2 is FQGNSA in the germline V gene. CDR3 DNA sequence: TGTGCCAGCAGCTACGACAGATACCTTGAAGCTTTCTTT. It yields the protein CASSYDRYLEAFF.

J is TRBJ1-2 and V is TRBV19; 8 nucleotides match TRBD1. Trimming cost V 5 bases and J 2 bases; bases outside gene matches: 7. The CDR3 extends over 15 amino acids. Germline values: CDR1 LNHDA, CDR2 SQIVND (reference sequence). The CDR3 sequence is CASSGRTGSNYGYTF. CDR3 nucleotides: TGTGCCAGTAGTGGAAGGACAGGGTCCAACTATGGCTACACCTTC.

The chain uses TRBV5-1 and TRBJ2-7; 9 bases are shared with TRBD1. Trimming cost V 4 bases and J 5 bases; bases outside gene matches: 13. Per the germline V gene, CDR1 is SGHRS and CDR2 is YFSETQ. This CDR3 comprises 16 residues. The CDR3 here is CASSETSGTGLHEQYF. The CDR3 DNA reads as TGCGCCAGCAGCGAAACTTCCGGGACAGGGCTACACGAGCAGTACTTC.

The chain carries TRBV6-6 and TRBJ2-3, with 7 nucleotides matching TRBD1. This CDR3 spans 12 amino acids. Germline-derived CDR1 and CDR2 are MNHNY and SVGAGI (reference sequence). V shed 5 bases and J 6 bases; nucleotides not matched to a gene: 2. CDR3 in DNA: TGTGCCAGCAGTCCGACAGGGGATACGCAGTATTTT. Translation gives CASSPTGDTQYF.

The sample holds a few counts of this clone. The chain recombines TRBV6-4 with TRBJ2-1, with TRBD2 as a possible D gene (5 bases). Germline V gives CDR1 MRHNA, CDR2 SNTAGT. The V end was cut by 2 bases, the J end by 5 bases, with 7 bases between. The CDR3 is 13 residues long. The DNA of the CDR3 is TGTGCCAGCAGTGACCTAGCACACAATGAGCAGTTCTTC. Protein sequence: CASSDLAHNEQFF.